This T cell receptor (beta chain) came from a study of T cell repertoires in cytomegalovirus infection. Background on the study: CMV infection and matching HLA type were both indicated by public TCR beta signatures. Study-wide findings and caveats: There were carriers of CMV plus the relevant HLA, and cumulative public TCR beta family frequency identified them. CMV-specific TCR beta clonotypes restricted by HLA-C dominated the ex vivo response.

TCRdb fed the reads into MiXCR, producing one record per CDR3 protein. The repertoire holds approximately 140,000 distinct CDR3 sequences, roughly a quarter seen once, with 34% in the top ten. At least ten counts were recorded for this clonotype. The target antigen is unknown. CDR1 is LGHNA and CDR2 is YNFKEQ in the germline V gene. The CDR3 contains 18 residues. V was clipped by 3 bases and J by 1 base, with 20 bases between them. The sample taken for sequencing was PBMCs, sequenced either directly or after in vitro stimulation (not recorded which). This TCR derives from a human donor in good health (CMV status not recorded). Some clones in this sample may be carry-over from other donors' samples. This chain uses TRBV4-2 with TRBJ2-3, with no clear D. The CDR3 DNA is TGTGCCAGCAGCCAGATGACTGATAGCTATACAGGCACAGATACGCAGTATTTT. It yields the protein CASSQMTDSYTGTDTQYF.